This passage covers 24 T cell receptor beta chains from one sample sequenced in a study of cytomegalovirus exposure and HLA in healthy donors. This table comes from immunoSEQ multiplex PCR, and its TCRdb copy is limited to in-frame clones, with some not included. This sample has 110,000 to 150,000 clones, with roughly 81% found just once. The specimen was PBMCs. The receptors derive from a woman aged 25 to 39 in good health and CMV-seronegative.

The CDR3 coding sequence is TGTGCCAGCAGCCTCCGGGCCGCGGGGTCTGGCACCATATATTTT. Residues: CASSLRAAGSGTIYF. The genes are TRBV7-8 and TRBJ1-3, with D hard to call. The germline V gene has CDR1 SGHVS and CDR2 FQNEAQ. CDR3 length: 15 residues. V was shortened by 5 bases and J by 9 bases, with 20 bases between the two germline ends.

The chain combines TRBV29-1 with TRBJ2-7, with TRBD2 matching over 7 bases. CDR1 is SQVTM, CDR2 ANQGSEA, per germline. This CDR3 has 11 amino acids. CDR3 DNA: TGCAGTGGGGGGGAGGGCTACGAGCAGTACTTC. This sequence encodes CSGGEGYEQYF.

V and J are TRBV5-6 and TRBJ1-3; 7 nucleotides agree with TRBD1. CDR3 length: 13 residues. V gave up 7 bases and J gave up 4 bases; unmatched junction bases: 5. CDR1 is SGHDT and CDR2 is YYEEEE in the germline V gene. CDR3 region: CASRQGGGNTIYF. As DNA, the CDR3 is TGTGCCAGCCGTCAGGGGGGAGGAAACACCATATATTTT.

This clone was picked up a small number of times. The chain combines TRBV10-2 with TRBJ1-1; D not resolved. This CDR3 is built from 11 residues. Per germline, CDR1 WSHSY and CDR2 SAAADI. Trimming pared 7 bases from V and 8 bases from J, leaving 11 bases between. In DNA, the CDR3 is TGCGCCAGCATGGAGGGAGCCGAAGCTTTCTTT. Translating gives CASMEGAEAFF.

In this sample, this clone turned up once. J is TRBJ1-1 and V is TRBV7-3; TRBD1 matches 10 bases. V lost 4 bases, J lost 1 base, and 3 bases stayed unmatched. The CDR3 has 15 residues. Germline V CDR1 and CDR2: SGHTA, FQGTGA. The CDR3, as DNA: TGTGCCAGCAGCTCCCGGACAGGGGGGAACACTGAAGCTTTCTTT. The encoded protein is CASSSRTGGNTEAFF. Using reference TRBV7-3 and TRBJ1-1 for the parts outside the CDR3, the full variable domain is GAGVSQTPSNKVTEKGKYVELRCDPISGHTALYWYRQSLGQGPEFLIYFQGTGAADDSGLPNDRFFAVRPEGSVSTLKIQRTERGDSAVYLCASSSRTGGNTEAFFGQGTRLTVV.

This chain joins TRBV5-8 and TRBJ1-2, with D perhaps matching TRBD1 (5 bases). CDR1 and CDR2 from the germline V gene are SGHTS and YDEGEE. V was pared by 1 base and J by 0 bases, with 19 bases between. The CDR3 loop spans 18 amino acids. The CDR3 bases are TGTGCCAGCAGCTTGTTTGTTGGCGCGGGGGTGTCTAACTATGGCTACACCTTC. The encoded protein is CASSLFVGAGVSNYGYTF. Drawing the rest from reference TRBV5-8 and TRBJ1-2, the complete variable domain is EAGVTQSPTHLIKTRGQQATLRCSPISGHTSVYWYQQALGLGLQFLLWYDEGEERNRGNFPPRFSGRQFPNYSSELNVNALELEDSALYLCASSLFVGAGVSNYGYTFGSGTRLTVV.

The rearrangement links TRBV15 to TRBJ1-1, with D possibly being TRBD1 (6 bases). Looked up from germline, CDR1 is LNHNV and CDR2 is YYDKDF (reference sequence). The CDR3 is 15 residues long. Between the trimmed V and J ends, which lost 5 bases and 8 bases, there was a span of 21 bases. CDR3 DNA sequence: TGTGCCACCAGCTGGAGTCCTCAGGGGCGCGGGGAAGCTTTCTTT. Translated: CATSWSPQGRGEAFF.

The chain combines TRBV9 with TRBJ1-1, with a tentative D call TRBD1 (5 bases). Trimming took off 0 bases at V and 6 bases at J, with 15 bases between the two ends. Germline CDR1 is SGDLS and CDR2 is YYNGEE. CDR3 length: 15 amino acids. The CDR3 sequence: CASSVEGAGLAEAFF. The CDR3 nucleotides read TGTGCCAGCAGCGTAGAAGGGGCAGGGCTGGCTGAAGCTTTCTTT.

The chain is built from TRBV13 and TRBJ1-2, with 12 bases matching TRBD1. CDR3 length: 15 residues. Germline values: CDR1 PRHDT, CDR2 FYEKMQ (reference sequence). V dropped 5 bases and J dropped 6; count of bases not matched to a gene: 7. Written as DNA, the CDR3 is TGTGCCAGCAGCGATCGGGACAGGGGGCCCGATGGCTACACCTTC. This gives the protein CASSDRDRGPDGYTF. The whole variable domain, filled in from reference TRBV13 and TRBJ1-2, reads AAGVIQSPRHLIKEKRETATLKCYPIPRHDTVYWYQQGPGQDPQFLISFYEKMQSDKGSIPDRFSAQQFSDYHSELNMSSLELGDSALYFCASSDRDRGPDGYTFGSGTRLTVV.

The chain joins TRBV7-9 to TRBJ2-7, with a weak D call TRBD1 (5 bases). This CDR3 comprises 15 residues. The germline V gene has CDR1 SEHNR and CDR2 FQNEAQ (reference sequence). V shed 5 bases and J shed 3 bases, with 17 bases lying between them. The CDR3 bases are TGTGCCAGCAGCGAAAACAGGATCGCCTTCTACGAGCAGTACTTC. It is translated as CASSENRIAFYEQYF.

The rearrangement uses TRBV7-9 and TRBJ2-2, with unresolved D. Per the germline V gene, CDR1 is SEHNR and CDR2 is FQNEAQ (reference sequence). Trimming removed 3 bases from V and 1 base from J, with 6 bases in between. This CDR3 has 14 amino acids. As DNA, the CDR3 is TGTGCCAGCAGCTTCCCTGTGAACACCGGGGAGCTGTTTTTT. Its protein is CASSFPVNTGELFF.

The rearrangement joins TRBV10-3 to TRBJ1-3, with a possible D match to TRBD1 (5 bases). Germline CDR1 reads ENHRY; CDR2 reads SYGVKD. V was shortened by 4 bases and J by 0 bases, with 10 bases between the two germline ends. The CDR3 is 15 amino acids. This CDR3 reads CAISVGAYSGNTIYF. DNA of the CDR3: TGTGCCATCAGTGTAGGGGCATACTCTGGAAACACCATATATTTT.

The chain joins TRBV6-1 to TRBJ2-1; 9 nucleotides agree with TRBD1. CDR3 length: 17 residues. The germline V gene has CDR1 MNHNS and CDR2 SASEGT. Trimming at V came to 4 bases and at J to 6 bases, leaving 13 bases not matched to a gene. This CDR3 is CASSADPARDRVNEQFF. The CDR3 DNA reads TGTGCCAGCAGTGCCGACCCGGCAAGGGACAGGGTCAATGAGCAGTTCTTC.

In its sample, this clone was seen once. The chain has TRBV9 and TRBJ2-3; D possibly corresponds to TRBD2 (6 bases). The V gene's germline CDR1 is SGDLS and CDR2 YYNGEE. The CDR3 has 15 amino acids. V lost 4 bases to trimming and J lost 4 bases, with 16 bases between them. Here the CDR3 reads CASSPTFSGADTQYF. Written as DNA, the CDR3 is TGTGCCAGCAGCCCTACCTTTTCGGGGGCAGATACGCAGTATTTT.

This clone showed up just once. V and J are TRBV4-1 and TRBJ1-2; 8 bases align to TRBD1. Germline-derived CDR1 and CDR2 are MGHRA and YSYEKL. Germline trimming cut 4 bases from V and 8 bases from J; bases unmatched to any gene: 15. The CDR3 sequence is 16 residues long. The CDR3 nucleotides are TGCGCCAGCAGCCCTTTACAAGACAGGGGTATCTACGGCTACACCTTC. Encoded protein: CASSPLQDRGIYGYTF.

The chain has TRBV10-3 and TRBJ2-7; 11 positions match TRBD2. V was pared by 4 bases and J by 7 bases, with 15 bases of the junction left unmatched. Germline loops: CDR1 ENHRY, CDR2 SYGVKD. The CDR3 sequence is 17 residues long. The CDR3 bases are TGTGCCATCAGTGGAGGGGTTTCTTCACTAGCGGGGGATGAGCAGTACTTC. The encoded protein is CAISGGVSSLAGDEQYF.

The chain is built from TRBV7-3 and TRBJ2-4, with 9 nucleotides matching TRBD2. This CDR3 has 16 residues. The V and J ends lost 2 bases and 3 bases, in that order; junction bases with no gene match: 5. Germline V gene data show CDR1 as SGHTA and CDR2 as FQGTGA. The CDR3 loop reads CASSLGPAGGKNIQYF. The CDR3 DNA reads as TGTGCCAGCAGCTTAGGGCCAGCGGGGGGCAAAAACATTCAGTACTTC.

The chain couples TRBV5-1 to TRBJ2-1; D is ambiguous. Germline loops: CDR1 SGHRS, CDR2 YFSETQ. V was cut by 1 base and J by 0 bases, with 8 bases left in between. The CDR3 extends over 15 amino acids. The DNA of the CDR3 is TGCGCCAGCAGCTTGATATCCAGCTCCTACAATGAGCAGTTCTTC. It specifies CASSLISSSYNEQFF.

The chain is built from TRBV15 and TRBJ2-1; no clear D gene. The CDR3 runs to 14 residues. Germline lookup yields CDR1 LNHNV and CDR2 YYDKDF (reference sequence). V gave up 5 bases and J gave up 4 bases, with 12 bases separating them. The CDR3, as DNA: TGTGCCACCAGCGGTGTCGTGCGATACAATGAGCAGTTCTTC. Protein: CATSGVVRYNEQFF.

This chain uses TRBV4-3 with TRBJ2-3; 8 bases agree with TRBD2. CDR3 length: 15 amino acids. Germline V gives CDR1 LGHNA, CDR2 YSLEER. V was clipped by 3 bases and J by 6 bases; unmatched bases: 8. Here the CDR3 reads CASSHLGLDGDTQYF. For the CDR3, the DNA is TGCGCCAGCAGCCATCTGGGACTAGATGGTGATACGCAGTATTTT.

This clone has a handful of counts. The chain joins TRBV11-2 to TRBJ2-1; no clear D gene. The CDR3 is 11 amino acids. The ends were cut back, 5 bases at V and 9 bases at J, with 8 bases in the middle. Germline CDR1 SGHAT, CDR2 FQNNGV. CDR3 sequence reads: CASSQTGEQFF. The CDR3 DNA sequence: TGTGCCAGCAGCCAGACGGGTGAGCAGTTCTTC. Drawing the rest from reference TRBV11-2 and TRBJ2-1, the complete variable domain is EAGVAQSPRYKIIEKRQSVAFWCNPISGHATLYWYQQILGQGPKLLIQFQNNGVVDDSQLPKDRFSAERLKGVDSTLKIQPAKLEDSAVYLCASSQTGEQFFGPGTRLTVL.

The chain employs TRBV6-5 and TRBJ1-1, with D hard to call. V lost 7 bases to trimming and J lost 6 bases, with 21 bases between them. In germline, CDR1 is MNHEY, CDR2 SVGAGI. The CDR3 covers 15 residues. The CDR3 reads CASTAKVTSWSEAFF. As DNA, the CDR3 is TGTGCCAGCACCGCAAAAGTCACTTCGTGGTCTGAAGCTTTCTTT.

The chain carries TRBV5-6 and TRBJ2-7, with TRBD1 matching over 7 bases. The CDR3 consists of 15 residues. The germline CDR1 and CDR2 sequences are SGHDT and YYEEEE. The J segment lost 1 base and the V segment lost 4 bases, leaving 8 bases of the junction unmatched. The chain's CDR3 is CASSLRDRLSYEQYF. In DNA, the CDR3 is TGTGCCAGCAGCCTCCGGGACAGACTTTCCTACGAGCAGTACTTC.

This clone was recorded once. The genes are TRBV5-4 and TRBJ2-2, with 9 bases that match TRBD1. The trim removed 4 bases at V and 6 bases at J, leaving 4 bases unmatched. This CDR3 spans 14 amino acids. The germline V gene has CDR1 SGHNT and CDR2 YYREEE (reference sequence). The CDR3 sequence: CASSQDRGSGELFF. The CDR3 DNA reads TGTGCCAGCAGCCAAGACAGGGGGTCCGGGGAGCTGTTTTTT. Full variable domain (remainder filled in from reference TRBV5-4 and TRBJ2-2): ETGVTQSPTHLIKTRGQQVTLRCSSQSGHNTVSWYQQALGQGPQFIFQYYREEENGRGNFPPRFSGLQFPNYSSELNVNALELDDSALYLCASSQDRGSGELFFGEGSRLTVL.